This T cell receptor beta chain appears in the sequencing data of a study of regulatory T cells in long-lasting Graves disease. Study outcomes and limitations: Newly diagnosed Graves' patients exceeded persistent ones in TCR diversity.

In building TCR beta libraries, iRepertoire HTBI primers were used together with Arm-PCR of CDR3 regions. TCRdb used MiXCR to reprocess the multiplex PCR reads, holding one entry per CDR3 protein. Here the sample spans around 500,000 distinct CDR3 sequences, around 15% being singletons. The CDR3 totals 15 residues. Germline CDR1 is KGHDR and CDR2 is SFDVKD. Losses at the gene ends were 5 bases for V and 1 base for J; bases not matched to a gene: 4. In regard to this clonotype: As yet, its antigen is unknown.

Described time point: newly diagnosed GD, antithyroid drugs for less than 3 months. PBMCs were the source of the RNA used for TCR sequencing. Peripheral blood, about 9 milliliters of it, was drawn into EDTA tubes. These same data were also listed under a study on T cells in Graves' hyperthyroidism and ophthalmopathy. From that second work: Patients were excluded because of uncontrolled infection, other autoimmune disease, pregnancy or lactation.

The sample was peripheral blood mononuclear cells (PBMCs), taken at new diagnosis, from a patient treated with antithyroid drugs. The source of this sequence is a woman between 40 and 65 years old with Graves disease. The chain carries TRBV24-1 and TRBJ2-1, with 7 bases that match TRBD2. This CDR3 reads CATSAGSGSYNEQFF. The CDR3 DNA reads TGTGCCACCAGTGCGGGTAGCGGGTCCTACAATGAGCAGTTCTTC.